This TCR beta chain is from a study of T cell clusters in autoimmune cytopenias. Some 38,000 genome equivalents of blood DNA were amplified for TRB. The germline gives CDR1 ENHRY, CDR2 SYGVKD. CDR3 length equals 15 residues. Multiplex touch-down PCR amplified TRB using TRB-A and TRB-B pools in one tube. From the multiplex PCR reads, TCRdb lists one entry per CDR3 protein and no DNA. The sample table includes over 7,000 distinct CDR3 sequences. This clonotype was sampled from a human donor with an autoimmune cytopenia or autoimmune hepatitis (not recorded which). Sequences were obtained from peripheral blood. The chain links TRBV10-3 to TRBJ2-2; as DNA is missing, the TRBD2 call by TCRdb cannot be tested. CDR3 residues: CAISGGGTNTGELFF.